A single sample is the source of the 5 T cell receptor beta chains below, sequenced in a study of blood T cell repertoires in COVID-19. Clones were read by immunoSEQ multiplex PCR, and TCRdb kept only the in-frame ones, dropping some. This sample yields some 98,000 clones, of which around four fifths are seen a single time; roughly 10% belongs to the top ten. What was sequenced was peripheral blood. The receptors derive from an older man with acute or convalescent COVID-19.

This clone was detected a few times. This sequence joins TRBV11-1 and TRBJ2-7, with TRBD2 matching 12 bases. The CDR3 is 16 amino acids. Germline CDR1 is SGHAT and CDR2 is FQDESV (reference sequence). The ends lost 5 bases at V and 6 bases at J; junction bases unmatched: 11. The CDR3 DNA is TGTGCCAGCAGCGGATTAATGACTAGCGGGAGTAGCGAGCAGTACTTC. Protein: CASSGLMTSGSSEQYF.

V gene TRBV28 combines with J gene TRBJ1-1; D unresolved. This CDR3 region has 12 residues. Germline values: CDR1 MDHEN, CDR2 SYDVKM. Trimming took off 10 bases at V and 7 bases at J, with 16 bases between the two ends. The CDR3 loop is CATVLRAGEAFF. Written as DNA, the CDR3 is TGTGCCACCGTTCTAAGGGCGGGTGAAGCTTTCTTT. The full variable domain, in which reference TRBV28 and TRBJ1-1 provide the parts outside the CDR3, is DVKVTQSSRYLVKRTGEKVFLECVQDMDHENMFWYRQDPGLGLRLIYFSYDVKMKEKGDIPEGYSVSREKKERFSLILESASTNQTSMYLCATVLRAGEAFFGQGTRLTVV.

The chain combines TRBV6-5 with TRBJ2-3; D remains unclear. Trimming cost V 6 bases and J 0 bases, with 13 bases left between them. The length of the CDR3 is 15 residues. Germline CDR1 is MNHEY and CDR2 is SVGAGI. In DNA form, the CDR3 reads TGTGCCAGCAGCGTAGACACCGCTAGCACAGATACGCAGTATTTT. Protein product: CASSVDTASTDTQYF.

J is TRBJ2-5 and V is TRBV6-6; D not certain. The CDR3 loop spans 14 amino acids. V shed 7 bases and J shed 3 bases, with 15 bases lying between them. Germline V gene sequence: CDR1 MNHNY, CDR2 SVGAGI (reference sequence). CDR3 amino acids: CASIPDGVEETQYF. CDR3 DNA sequence: TGTGCCAGCATCCCCGACGGAGTGGAAGAGACCCAGTACTTC.

This sequence joins TRBV7-9 and TRBJ1-1, with TRBD1 as a possible D gene (6 bases). This CDR3 spans 14 amino acids. The germline V gene has CDR1 SEHNR and CDR2 FQNEAQ (reference sequence). V lost 4 bases to trimming and J lost 4 bases, with 13 bases between them. CDR3 sequence (DNA): TGTGCCAGCAGCTCAACAGGGTTGACCACTGAAGCTTTCTTT. Translation gives CASSSTGLTTEAFF.